These 24 T cell receptor beta chains were sequenced from one sample in a study of CD8+ T cells in alopecia areata. Stated treatment: oral pan-JAK inhibitor, 5-10 mg twice daily. Extraction and reverse transcription of RNA yielded cDNA as the sequencing template. This table comes from immunoSEQ multiplex PCR, and its TCRdb copy is limited to in-frame clones, with some not included. The repertoire includes about 210,000 clones, 64% of them detected once, and roughly 4.2% sits in the top ten. This sample comprised CD4+ T cells sorted from blood, obtained at week 4, from a patient treated with tofacitinib. The receptors shown here come from a human donor with alopecia areata.

This clone was observed a handful of times. The chain combines TRBV7-2 with TRBJ2-1; 11 bases agree with TRBD2. V lost 5 bases and J lost 9; bases outside the gene matches: 9. Germline CDR1 is SGHTA and CDR2 is FQGNSA. The CDR3 covers 15 residues. For the CDR3, the DNA is TGTGCCAGCAGCCTGACTAGCGGGGCGGTCGGTGAGCAGTTCTTC. This codes for CASSLTSGAVGEQFF. The full variable domain, with the rest looked up from reference TRBV7-2 and TRBJ2-1, is GAGVSQSPSNKVTEKGKDVELRCDPISGHTALYWYRQSLGQGLEFLIYFQGNSAPDKSGLPSDRFSAERTGGSVSTLTIQRTQQEDSAVYLCASSLTSGAVGEQFFGPGTRLTVL.

The chain combines TRBV30 with TRBJ2-7; 8 bases fit TRBD1. CDR1 and CDR2 from the germline V gene are GTSNPN and SVGIG (reference sequence). The CDR3 totals 13 residues. The V and J ends lost 5 bases and 2 bases, in that order; junction bases with no gene match: 5. The CDR3 reads CAWVRQGTYEQYF. The CDR3 coding sequence is TGTGCCTGGGTTCGACAGGGGACCTACGAGCAGTACTTC.

V usage is TRBV6-6 and J usage is TRBJ1-2; the D is unclear. Trimming pared 2 bases from V and 1 base from J, leaving 8 bases between. CDR1 and CDR2 (germline): MNHNY, SVGAGI (reference sequence). This CDR3 has 14 amino acids. For the CDR3, the DNA is TGTGCCAGCAGTTACCCACAGTTTAACTATGGCTACACCTTC. It is translated as CASSYPQFNYGYTF.

The chain recombines TRBV5-1 with TRBJ2-4; D is undetermined. V lost 3 bases and J 10 bases, leaving 8 bases between the germline ends. CDR1 is SGHRS and CDR2 is YFSETQ in the germline V gene. The CDR3 is 11 residues long. The CDR3 sequence: CASSSGRIQYF. CDR3 DNA sequence: TGCGCCAGCAGCTCGGGCCGGATTCAGTACTTC.

This rearrangement joins TRBV25-1 to TRBJ2-4; 8 bases fit TRBD1. The CDR3 loop spans 14 amino acids. The germline V gene encodes CDR1 MGHDK and CDR2 SYGVNS. The V and J ends lost 1 base and 12 bases, in that order; junction bases with no gene match: 8. The CDR3 nucleotides read TGTGCCAGCAGTGAATCGGACAGGGTAATAGATCAGTACTTC. The encoded protein is CASSESDRVIDQYF.

The chain employs TRBV11-2 and TRBJ2-7; possible D gene TRBD1, 5 bases. Germline V gene sequence: CDR1 SGHAT, CDR2 FQNNGV. The ends were cut back, 0 bases at V and 6 bases at J, with 6 bases in the middle. The CDR3 totals 12 residues. The CDR3: CASSLDRAEQYF. CDR3 nucleotide sequence: TGTGCCAGCAGCTTAGACAGGGCCGAGCAGTACTTC.

The J gene is TRBJ2-7, the V gene TRBV7-9; D uncertain. The V gene's germline CDR1 is SEHNR and CDR2 FQNEAQ (reference sequence). The CDR3 contains 12 residues. Trimming cost V 1 base and J 4 bases, with 5 bases left between them. CDR3 sequence: CASSLDFYEQYF. The CDR3 DNA reads as TGTGCCAGCAGCTTAGATTTTTACGAGCAGTACTTC.

The chain links TRBV6-5 to TRBJ2-4, with 7 bases matching TRBD2. Germline-derived CDR1 and CDR2 are MNHEY and SVGAGI. Germline trimming cut 1 base from V and 3 bases from J; bases unmatched to any gene: 3. The CDR3 runs to 15 residues. The CDR3 DNA follows: TGTGCCAGCAGTTACTTTGGCGGGGGCAAAAACATTCAGTACTTC. Translating it yields CASSYFGGGKNIQYF.

This clone was recorded a few times. The genes are TRBV5-4 and TRBJ2-5; 10 bases match TRBD1. With V trimmed by 4 bases and J by 3 bases, 9 bases remained unmatched. This CDR3 has 16 amino acids. The V gene's germline CDR1 is SGHNT and CDR2 YYREEE (reference sequence). CDR3 bases: TGTGCCAGCAGCCCGGGGGCAGGACAGGGGGAAGAGACCCAGTACTTC. This encodes CASSPGAGQGEETQYF.

The rearrangement links TRBV4-3 to TRBJ2-3; TRBD2 aligns across 7 bases. Germline-derived CDR1 and CDR2 are LGHNA and YSLEER. CDR3 length: 14 amino acids. V shed 4 bases and J 1 base; nucleotides not matched to a gene: 2. The CDR3: CASSRGGGTDTQYF. The CDR3 DNA reads as TGCGCCAGCAGCCGGGGAGGGGGCACAGATACGCAGTATTTT.

The J gene is TRBJ1-2, the V gene TRBV29-1; D is ambiguous. V was shortened by 7 bases and J by 4 bases, with 10 bases between the two germline ends. Germline V gene data show CDR1 as SQVTM and CDR2 as ANQGSEA. The CDR3 is 11 residues long. CDR3 sequence (DNA): TGCAGCGCCACTTCGAGCTATGGCTACACCTTC. This sequence encodes CSATSSYGYTF.

This clone was recorded once. This chain uses TRBV7-2 with TRBJ2-3; TRBD2 might be the D (6 bases). Germline lookup yields CDR1 SGHTA and CDR2 FQGNSA. V was trimmed by 5 bases and J by 4 bases, leaving 19 bases between them. The CDR3 is made up of 16 amino acids. The CDR3 sequence is CASSRLAGLGADTQYF. In DNA form, the CDR3 reads TGTGCCAGCAGCCGCTTGGCGGGGCTGGGGGCAGATACGCAGTATTTT.

The chain joins TRBV7-6 to TRBJ2-5, with D perhaps TRBD1 (6 bases). Germline CDR1 is SGHVS and CDR2 is FNYEAQ. Trimming shortened V by 1 base and J by 1 base, and 10 bases separated the two germline ends. The CDR3 contains 15 residues. The CDR3 spells CASSLERTVQETQYF. In nucleotides, the CDR3 is TGTGCCAGCAGCTTAGAGCGGACAGTCCAAGAGACCCAGTACTTC.

V usage is TRBV7-2 and J usage is TRBJ1-4; the D gene is possibly TRBD1 (5 bases). The V gene's germline CDR1 is SGHTA and CDR2 FQGNSA. The V end was cut by 5 bases, the J end by 7 bases, with 20 bases between. The CDR3 contains 16 residues. The CDR3 region is CASSERRKGMGEKLFF. The DNA of the CDR3 is TGTGCCAGCAGCGAGAGGAGGAAGGGGATGGGTGAAAAACTGTTTTTT.

The chain has TRBV25-1 and TRBJ1-4; 8 nucleotides agree with TRBD1. The trim removed 4 bases at V and 5 bases at J, leaving 6 bases unmatched. CDR1 MGHDK and CDR2 SYGVNS come from the germline V gene. This CDR3 contains 15 residues. CDR3: CASSAWTGKNEKLFF. As DNA, the CDR3 is TGTGCCAGCAGTGCGTGGACAGGGAAGAATGAAAAACTGTTTTTT.

For this clone: This could be a read error, since a much larger clone is one nucleotide away. This chain connects TRBV18 to TRBJ2-5; D unresolved. Germline CDR1 reads KGHSH; CDR2 reads LQKENI. With 3 bases removed from V and 1 base from J, the gap between germline ends came to 6 bases. The CDR3 totals 13 residues. The CDR3, as DNA: TGTGCCAGCTCACCGGAGAGCCAAGAGACCCAGTACTTC. Translating gives CASSPESQETQYF.

The chain combines TRBV28 with TRBJ2-5, with D tentatively TRBD2 (6 bases). Deletions cut 6 bases from V and 3 bases from J, with 11 bases between. Looked up from germline, CDR1 is MDHEN and CDR2 is SYDVKM. The CDR3 covers 13 residues. CDR3: CASSRGNEETQYF. The CDR3 DNA is TGTGCCAGCAGCCGGGGGAACGAAGAGACCCAGTACTTC.

J is TRBJ2-5 and V is TRBV2; D ambiguous. The germline gives CDR1 SNHLY, CDR2 FYNNEI. CDR3 length: 12 residues. V shed 0 bases and J shed 9 bases, with 8 bases lying between them. The DNA for the CDR3 is TGTGCCAGCAGTGAAGCGCGATGGGCCCAGTACTTC. Residues: CASSEARWAQYF.

This clone was counted between two and nine times. The gene calls are TRBV5-6 and TRBJ2-1; the D gene is possibly TRBD2 (7 bases). V dropped 4 bases and J dropped 9 bases, with 17 bases sitting between them. The CDR3 totals 14 residues. Germline V CDR1 and CDR2: SGHDT, YYEEEE. CDR3 protein: CASSPSGGGGEQFF. In DNA, the CDR3 is TGTGCCAGCAGCCCTTCGGGGGGCGGTGGTGAGCAGTTCTTC.

This clone appeared a few times. The V gene is TRBV25-1, the J gene TRBJ1-5; perhaps TRBD1 as D (5 bases). This CDR3 is built from 13 residues. V lost 5 bases to trimming and J lost 7 bases, with 12 bases between them. In germline, CDR1 is MGHDK, CDR2 SYGVNS. The CDR3 is CASSQGGGQPQHF. CDR3 coding DNA: TGTGCCAGCAGTCAGGGTGGAGGGCAGCCCCAGCATTTT. The full variable domain, its missing parts supplied by reference TRBV25-1 and TRBJ1-5, is EADIYQTPRYLVIGTGKKITLECSQTMGHDKMYWYQQDPGMELHLIHYSYGVNSTEKGDLSSESTVSRIRTEHFPLTLESARPSHTSQYLCASSQGGGQPQHFGDGTRLSIL.

The chain couples TRBV30 to TRBJ2-1, with 8 positions matching TRBD2. Germline V gene sequence: CDR1 GTSNPN, CDR2 SVGIG (reference sequence). CDR3 length: 13 residues. After removal of 4 bases from V and 7 bases from J, the junction contained 6 bases not matched to a gene. CDR3 nucleotides: TGTGCCTGGAACGGGGGGGTTGGAAATGAGCAGTTCTTC. This gives the protein CAWNGGVGNEQFF.

This chain joins TRBV23-1 and TRBJ1-2; no clear D gene. TRBV23-1 is known as an ORF, though its function is uncertain. CDR3 length: 12 amino acids. The CDR3 DNA sequence: TGCTTGATCGGGGAAGCACTTGGTGGCTACACCTTC. Its translation is CLIGEALGGYTF.

This clone came up a few times. The chain is built from TRBV11-1 and TRBJ2-5; 10 bases agree with TRBD2. The V and J ends lost 7 bases and 2 bases, in that order; junction bases with no gene match: 10. The V gene's germline CDR1 is SGHAT and CDR2 FQDESV (reference sequence). The CDR3 is made up of 16 amino acids. CDR3 sequence (DNA): TGTGCCAGCACAGGTAGTGTGGGACTAGCGCAAGAGACCCAGTACTTC. It encodes CASTGSVGLAQETQYF.

The chain combines TRBV5-1 with TRBJ2-2; TRBD2 is a possible D gene (5 bases). V shed 4 bases and J shed 5 bases, with 15 bases lying between them. The CDR3 is 15 amino acids. Germline V gene lookup returns CDR1 SGHRS and CDR2 YFSETQ. This CDR3 is CASSPRTGGTGELFF. Written as DNA, the CDR3 is TGCGCCAGCAGCCCGAGGACCGGAGGAACCGGGGAGCTGTTTTTT. Drawing the rest from reference TRBV5-1 and TRBJ2-2, the complete variable domain is KAGVTQTPRYLIKTRGQQVTLSCSPISGHRSVSWYQQTPGQGLQFLFEYFSETQRNKGNFPGRFSGRQFSNSRSEMNVSTLELGDSALYLCASSPRTGGTGELFFGEGSRLTVL.